This T cell receptor (beta chain) was identified during a study of blood T cell repertoires in COVID-19 (dated by TCRdb to 2018 to 2020). As for the study more broadly: Samples from collaborators originated in the United States, Italy and Spain and spanned both the acute and convalescent phases of COVID-19. The material from the prospective study consisted of cDNA or gDNA derived from T cells, B-cell-depleted T cells, or PBMCs. The dataset comprised deeply sampled blood TCRbeta repertoires from subjects exposed to, actively infected with, or recovered from COVID-19. A freely available public database, intended as a resource for researchers studying the immune response to SARS-CoV-2, is where the repertoires were released. The samples were drawn from the first 160 participants of the ongoing ImmuneRACE study and from about 1,200 subjects provided by 6 global collaborators. Nearly every sample came with metadata listing a de-identified subject ID, COVID-19 status, age in years and sex. Where available, HLA class I and class II types were taken from metadata supplied by the sample provider and were not determined by assay-based typing. Beyond this particular receptor, the publication reports: Clinical and demographic metadata were provided uncurated, with the amount varying by source and participant.

The immunoSEQ Assay, a bias-controlled multiplex PCR, was used to amplify TCRbeta CDR3 regions from genomic DNA. The paper's processing steps were these. Within the assay, amplification of reference gene primers was used to estimate how many nucleated cells each sample contained. To quantify the absolute abundance of each unique TCRbeta CDR3 rearrangement, sequence reads were collapsed and filtered. For each sample, productive Simpson clonality was calculated as the square root of Simpson's diversity index over productive rearrangements. The clones in this table, taken by TCRdb from immuneACCESS, are in-frame only. Not every clone is retained; where verified, under half of the shortfall comes from an unresolved V gene, and the cause of the rest is unknown. V and J calls and clone size are those listed in that table; D and trimming were worked out from the DNA. The sample yields 250,000 to 350,000 clones; around 90% were counted once. 0.94% of the sample lies in the top ten.

This clone appeared a single time. Which antigen it targets is not known. No qualities accompany the bases; no much larger clone lies one base away. Another Seattle source contributed samples from volunteer blood donors who had recovered from COVID-19. Whole blood was collected in K2EDTA tubes by collaborating institutions according to the institutions' own protocols. For TCRbeta analysis, collaborator samples were shipped as frozen whole blood, as isolated PBMCs, or as DNA extracted from either sample type. CDR1 MNHNY and CDR2 SVGAGI were looked up in the germline V gene (reference sequence). The V end loses 5 bases and the J end loses 1 base, and a stretch of 12 bases separates them. There are 15 amino acids in the CDR3, from cysteine to phenylalanine inclusive. Only the CDR3 DNA stays, 45 bases, in frame from base 1.

The chain is encoded by TRBV6-6 joined to TRBJ1-5; TRBD1 could be the D gene, as 6 bases match. The clonotype originates from a woman in her thirties or forties who had recovered from COVID-19. The sequencing sample was made of peripheral blood. The nucleotide sequence reads as follows: TGTGCCAGCAGTGCCCCCGGGACAAGCAATCAGCCCCAGCATTTT. Translation gives CASSAPGTSNQPQHF.